The rows below give T cell receptor beta chains drawn from one sample of a study of T cells in Graves' hyperthyroidism and ophthalmopathy. TCRdb reanalysed the multiplex PCR reads using MiXCR and keeps one entry per CDR3 protein. The data contain over 350,000 distinct CDR3 sequences, roughly 15% of them seen just once; the ten biggest clones take up less than 15%. Sequenced: blood. These receptors all stem from a man between 18 and 35 years old with Graves' ophthalmopathy. CDR3s leave out the opening cysteine and the closing phenylalanine or tryptophan. Fields, in order: V gene, CDR3 protein.

TRBV6-5,ASSYAPRGMHEQY
TRBV11-2,ASSRTGGSYGELF
TRBV12-3/TRBV12-4,ASVGRDAGELF
TRBV18,ASSPSGASGVQETQY
TRBV27,ASSNPTGFEQY
TRBV7-3,TSSPLGGTEAF
TRBV7-8,ASSTRLTNYGYT
TRBV9,ASSVAGPDTQY
TRBV4-2,ASSRPELHTDTQY
TRBV24-1,ATSDLGFGGGGREQF
TRBV12-5,ASGPVETQY
TRBV11-2,ASSLASGGIYEQY
TRBV6-1,ASRPGHIAKNIQY
TRBV7-2,ASSLMGRGGNTIY
TRBV29-1,SVAGSDTQY
TRBV5-1,ASSVDRTYEQY
TRBV4-2,ASSQVSSSKNIQY
TRBV6-1,ASRYGHSTEAF
TRBV20-1,SASHFKTYEQY
TRBV7-3,ASSLKWGAGELF
TRBV19,ASSSLGGTNQPQH
TRBV27,ASSFPGMGTDTQY
TRBV11-3,ASRPAPGEQF
TRBV5-1,ASSISSGGYQETQY
TRBV2,ASSRRPNYGYT
TRBV15,ATSSQPTVPF
TRBV7-3,ASRPQGAGELF
TRBV25-1,ASSLSGRLYGHT
TRBV5-8,ASRPDRGGTEAF
TRBV5-1,ASSLVAGAAYEQY
TRBV18,ASSPTGQEYNEQF
TRBV11-2,ASSLNRAVSTDTQY
TRBV14,ASSQVGVPEAF
TRBV15,ATSISLGVKETQY
TRBV11-2,ASSLVRYYEQY
TRBV9,ASSVGLAGGYEQY
TRBV29-1,SVESWETQY
TRBV5-1,ASSPGDREDYGYT
TRBV12-3/TRBV12-4,ASSPPGTEAF
TRBV7-9,ASSRYRGPAGSSTGELF
TRBV4-1,ASSQDGYDEQF
TRBV10-3,AISIGVSSYEQY
TRBV6-1,ASRFRDRFFSGELF
TRBV3-1,ASSRGDLKYEQY
TRBV7-6,ASSPPPLATGELF
TRBV18,ASSPGTSGSYEQF
TRBV6-5,ASSYGRGNYGYT
TRBV12-3/TRBV12-4,ASNRQGGGTEAF